This T cell receptor beta chain originates from a study of CD8 T cells in ankylosing spondylitis. This CDR3 spans 15 amino acids. The V gene's germline CDR1 is SGHDT and CDR2 YYEEEE. The V and J ends lost 1 base and 1 base respectively, with 10 bases between them. One entry per CDR3 protein, called by TCRdb with MiXCR from the 5' RACE reads. There are some 300,000 distinct CDR3 sequences in the sample; roughly 20% occur only once, and roughly 3.6% lies in the top ten. The sequenced sample consisted of blood, either unsorted or a sorted T cell fraction (not recorded which). The chain employs TRBV5-6 and TRBJ2-3; D is uncertain. This TCR was recovered from a female donor with ankylosing spondylitis or in good health (not recorded which). The chain's CDR3 is CASSLRAPGTDTQYF. In nucleotides, the CDR3 is TGTGCCAGCAGCTTGCGTGCACCTGGCACAGATACGCAGTATTTT.